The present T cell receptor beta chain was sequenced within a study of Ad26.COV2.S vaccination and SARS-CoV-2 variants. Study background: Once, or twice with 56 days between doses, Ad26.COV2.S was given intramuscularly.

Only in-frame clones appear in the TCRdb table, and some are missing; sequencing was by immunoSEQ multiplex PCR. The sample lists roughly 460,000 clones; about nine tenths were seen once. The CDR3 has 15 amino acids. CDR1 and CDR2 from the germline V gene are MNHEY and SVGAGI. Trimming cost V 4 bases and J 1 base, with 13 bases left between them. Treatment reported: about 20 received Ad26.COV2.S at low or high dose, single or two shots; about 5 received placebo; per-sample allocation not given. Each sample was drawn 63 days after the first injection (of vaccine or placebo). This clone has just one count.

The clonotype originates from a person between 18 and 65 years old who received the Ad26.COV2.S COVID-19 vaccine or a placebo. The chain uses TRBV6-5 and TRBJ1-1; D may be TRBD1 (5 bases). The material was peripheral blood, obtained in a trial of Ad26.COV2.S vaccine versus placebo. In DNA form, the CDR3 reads TGTGCCAGCAGTTCGACCGGGGGGAAGAACACTGAAGCTTTCTTT. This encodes CASSSTGGKNTEAFF.